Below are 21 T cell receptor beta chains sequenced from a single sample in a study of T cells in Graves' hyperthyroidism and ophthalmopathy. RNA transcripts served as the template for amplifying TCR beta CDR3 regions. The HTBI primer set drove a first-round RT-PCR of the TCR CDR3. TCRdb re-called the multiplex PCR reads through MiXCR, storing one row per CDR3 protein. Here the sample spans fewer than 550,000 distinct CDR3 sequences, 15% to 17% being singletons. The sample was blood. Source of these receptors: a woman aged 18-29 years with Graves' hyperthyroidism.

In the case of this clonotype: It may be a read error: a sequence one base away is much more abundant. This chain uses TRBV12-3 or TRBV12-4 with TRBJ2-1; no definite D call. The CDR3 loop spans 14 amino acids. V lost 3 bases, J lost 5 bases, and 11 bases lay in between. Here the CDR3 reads CASSLETNNNEQFF. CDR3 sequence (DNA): TGTGCCAGCAGTTTGGAGACCAATAACAATGAGCAGTTCTTC.

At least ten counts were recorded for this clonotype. CDR3 in amino acids: CASSFSTRDTRSYEQYF. DNA of the CDR3: TGCGCCAGCAGCTTTTCGACCCGGGACACCCGCTCCTACGAGCAGTACTTC. This chain links TRBV5-1 with TRBJ2-7; tentative D call: TRBD1 (6 bases). From germline, CDR1 is SGHRS and CDR2 YFSETQ. This CDR3 is built from 17 residues. V was trimmed by 2 bases and J by 0 bases, leaving 18 bases between them.

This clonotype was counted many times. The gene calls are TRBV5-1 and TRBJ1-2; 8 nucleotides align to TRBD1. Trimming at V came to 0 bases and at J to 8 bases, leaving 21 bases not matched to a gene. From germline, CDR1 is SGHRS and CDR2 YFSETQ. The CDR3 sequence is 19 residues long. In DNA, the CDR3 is TGCGCCAGCAGCTTGGGATTCGTAGCTCTTCAGGGGGCGCGGAGCGGCTACACCTTC. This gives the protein CASSLGFVALQGARSGYTF. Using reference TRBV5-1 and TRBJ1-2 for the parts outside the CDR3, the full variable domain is KAGVTQTPRYLIKTRGQQVTLSCSPISGHRSVSWYQQTPGQGLQFLFEYFSETQRNKGNFPGRFSGRQFSNSRSEMNVSTLELGDSALYLCASSLGFVALQGARSGYTFGSGTRLTVV.

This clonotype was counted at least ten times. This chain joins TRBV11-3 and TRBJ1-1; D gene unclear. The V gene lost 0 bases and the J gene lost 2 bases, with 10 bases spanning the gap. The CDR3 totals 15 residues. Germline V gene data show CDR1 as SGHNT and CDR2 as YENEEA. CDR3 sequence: CASSLDIGVNTEAFF. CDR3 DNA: TGTGCCAGCAGCTTAGATATAGGAGTAAACACTGAAGCTTTCTTT.

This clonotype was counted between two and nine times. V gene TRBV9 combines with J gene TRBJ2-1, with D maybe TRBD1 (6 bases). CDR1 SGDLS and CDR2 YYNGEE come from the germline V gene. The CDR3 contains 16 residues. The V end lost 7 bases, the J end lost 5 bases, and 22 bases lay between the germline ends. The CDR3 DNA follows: TGTGCCAGCCCTACGGGGCCCACAGGGCACGACAATGAGCAGTTCTTC. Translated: CASPTGPTGHDNEQFF.

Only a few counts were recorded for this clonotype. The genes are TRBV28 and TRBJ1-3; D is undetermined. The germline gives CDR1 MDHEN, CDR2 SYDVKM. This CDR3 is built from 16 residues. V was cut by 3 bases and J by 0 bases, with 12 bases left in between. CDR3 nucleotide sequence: TGTGCCAGCAGTTTTTACGGTCTGAGCTCTGGAAACACCATATATTTT. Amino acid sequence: CASSFYGLSSGNTIYF.

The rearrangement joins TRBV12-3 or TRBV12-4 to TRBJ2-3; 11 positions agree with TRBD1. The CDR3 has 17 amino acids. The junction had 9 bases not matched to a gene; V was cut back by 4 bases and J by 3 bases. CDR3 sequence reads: CASSSDRGRERTDTQYF. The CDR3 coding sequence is TGTGCCAGCAGTTCGGACAGGGGGCGGGAGAGAACAGATACGCAGTATTTT.

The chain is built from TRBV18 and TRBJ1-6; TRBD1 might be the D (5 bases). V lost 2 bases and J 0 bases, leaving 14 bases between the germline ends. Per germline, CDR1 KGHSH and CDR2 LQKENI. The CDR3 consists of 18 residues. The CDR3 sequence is CASSPKGRRSSYNSPLHF. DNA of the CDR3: TGTGCCAGCTCACCAAAGGGACGGAGGAGCTCCTATAATTCACCCCTCCACTTT.

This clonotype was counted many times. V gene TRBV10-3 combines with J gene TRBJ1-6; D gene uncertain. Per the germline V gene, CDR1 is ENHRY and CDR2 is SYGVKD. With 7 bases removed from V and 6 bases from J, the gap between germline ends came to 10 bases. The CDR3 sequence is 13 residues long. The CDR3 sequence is CAINPRTNSPLHF. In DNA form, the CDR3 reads TGTGCCATCAACCCCCGGACTAATTCACCCCTCCACTTT.

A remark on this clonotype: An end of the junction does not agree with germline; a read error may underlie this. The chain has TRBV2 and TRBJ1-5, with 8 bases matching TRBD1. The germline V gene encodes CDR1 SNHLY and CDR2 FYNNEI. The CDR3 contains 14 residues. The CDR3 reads CAISEGTGRQPQHF. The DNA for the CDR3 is TGTGCCATCAGTGAAGGGACAGGACGTCAGCCCCAGCATTTT.

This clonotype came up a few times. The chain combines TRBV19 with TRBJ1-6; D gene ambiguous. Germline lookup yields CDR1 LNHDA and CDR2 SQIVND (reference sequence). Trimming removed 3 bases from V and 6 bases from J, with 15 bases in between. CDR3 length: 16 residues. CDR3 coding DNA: TGTGCCAGTAGTATGACCGGGTCGACCTCTAATTCACCCCTCCACTTT. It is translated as CASSMTGSTSNSPLHF.

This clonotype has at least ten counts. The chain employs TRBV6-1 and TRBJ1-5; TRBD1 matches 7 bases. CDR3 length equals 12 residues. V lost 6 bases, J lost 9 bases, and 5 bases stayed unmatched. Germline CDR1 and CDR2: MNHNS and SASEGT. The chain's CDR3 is CASRQGFGPQHF. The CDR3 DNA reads TGTGCCAGCAGACAGGGGTTCGGGCCCCAGCATTTT.

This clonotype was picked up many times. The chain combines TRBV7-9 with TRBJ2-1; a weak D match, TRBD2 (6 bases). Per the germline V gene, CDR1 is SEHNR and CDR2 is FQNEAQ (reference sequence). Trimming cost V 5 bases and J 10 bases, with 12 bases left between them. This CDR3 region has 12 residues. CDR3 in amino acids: CASSVLANEQFF. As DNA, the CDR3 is TGTGCCAGCAGCGTGCTAGCGAACGAGCAGTTCTTC.

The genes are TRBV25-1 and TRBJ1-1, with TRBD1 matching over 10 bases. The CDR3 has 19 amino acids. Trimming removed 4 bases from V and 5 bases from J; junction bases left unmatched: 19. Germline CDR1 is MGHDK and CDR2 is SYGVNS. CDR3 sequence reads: CASSALGASGTGVRTEAFF. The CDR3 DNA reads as TGTGCCAGCAGTGCCCTTGGGGCCTCCGGGACAGGGGTTCGGACTGAAGCTTTCTTT.

In DNA, the CDR3 is TGTGCCACCCTGGGCGAGCGGAGGGGGGGGGGGTTCTTC. Its translation is CATLGERRGGGFF. The chain is built from TRBV7-6 and TRBJ2-1; D is perhaps TRBD2 (7 bases). The CDR3 has 13 amino acids. The germline V gene encodes CDR1 SGHVS and CDR2 FNYEAQ. Trimming removed 10 bases from V and 15 bases from J, with 25 bases in between.

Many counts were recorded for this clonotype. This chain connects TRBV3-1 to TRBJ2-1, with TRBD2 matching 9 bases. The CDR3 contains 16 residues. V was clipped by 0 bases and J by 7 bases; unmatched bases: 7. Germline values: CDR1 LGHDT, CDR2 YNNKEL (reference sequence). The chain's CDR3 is CASSQDRGLARNEQFF. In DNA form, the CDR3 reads TGTGCCAGCAGCCAAGATAGGGGACTAGCAAGGAATGAGCAGTTCTTC.

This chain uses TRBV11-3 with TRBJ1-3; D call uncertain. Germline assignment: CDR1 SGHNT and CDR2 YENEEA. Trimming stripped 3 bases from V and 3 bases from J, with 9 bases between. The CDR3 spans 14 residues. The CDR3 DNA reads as TGTGCCAGCAGCTTGCGGCAGAGTGGAAACACCATATATTTT. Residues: CASSLRQSGNTIYF.

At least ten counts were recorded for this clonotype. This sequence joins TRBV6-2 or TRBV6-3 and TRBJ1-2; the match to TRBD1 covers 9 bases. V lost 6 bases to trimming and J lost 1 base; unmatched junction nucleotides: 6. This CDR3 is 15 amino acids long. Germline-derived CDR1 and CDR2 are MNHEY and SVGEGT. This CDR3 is CASRNTGGGNYGYTF. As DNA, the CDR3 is TGTGCCAGCAGGAATACAGGGGGCGGTAACTATGGCTACACCTTC.

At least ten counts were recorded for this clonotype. This CDR3 is CAISPTGLPQHF. The CDR3 bases are TGTGCCATCAGCCCTACTGGGTTGCCCCAGCATTTT. This chain joins TRBV10-3 and TRBJ1-5; no reliable D call. This CDR3 has 12 residues. Germline V lookup: CDR1 ENHRY, CDR2 SYGVKD. Trimming took 6 bases from V and 9 from J, leaving 12 bases between them.

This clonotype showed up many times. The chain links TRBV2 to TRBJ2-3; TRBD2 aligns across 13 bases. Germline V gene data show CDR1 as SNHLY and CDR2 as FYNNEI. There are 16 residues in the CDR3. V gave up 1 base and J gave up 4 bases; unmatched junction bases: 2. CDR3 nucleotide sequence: TGTGCCAGCAGTGAAGGGACTAGCGGGAGTCCAGATACGCAGTATTTT. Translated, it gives CASSEGTSGSPDTQYF.

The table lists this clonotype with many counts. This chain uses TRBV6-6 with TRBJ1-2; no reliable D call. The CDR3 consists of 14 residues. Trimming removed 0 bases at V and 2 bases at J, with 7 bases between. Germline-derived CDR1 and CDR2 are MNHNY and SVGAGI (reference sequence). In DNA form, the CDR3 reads TGTGCCAGCAGTTACTCTCCAGGAAACTATGGCTACACCTTC. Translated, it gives CASSYSPGNYGYTF.